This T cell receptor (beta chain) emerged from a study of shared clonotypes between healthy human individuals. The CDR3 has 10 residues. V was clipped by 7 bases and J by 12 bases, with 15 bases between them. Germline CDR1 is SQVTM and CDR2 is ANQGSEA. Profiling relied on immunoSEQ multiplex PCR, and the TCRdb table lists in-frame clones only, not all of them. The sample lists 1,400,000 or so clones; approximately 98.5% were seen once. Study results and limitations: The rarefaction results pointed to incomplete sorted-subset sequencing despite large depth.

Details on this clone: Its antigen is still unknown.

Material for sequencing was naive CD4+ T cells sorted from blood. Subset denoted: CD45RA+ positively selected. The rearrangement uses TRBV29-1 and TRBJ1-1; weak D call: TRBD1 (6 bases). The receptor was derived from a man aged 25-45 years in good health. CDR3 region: CSAARGMTFF. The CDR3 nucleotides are TGCAGCGCTGCCAGGGGCATGACTTTCTTT.